This T cell receptor beta chain was profiled in a study of regulatory T cells in long-lasting Graves disease. iRepertoire HTBI primers and Arm-PCR of CDR3 regions built TCR beta libraries. TCRdb independently ran MiXCR on the multiplex PCR reads; one entry per CDR3 protein. The sample has 530,000 or so distinct CDR3 sequences, approximately 13% seen once. Time point indicated: newly diagnosed GD, antithyroid drugs for less than 3 months. From RNA extracted from PBMCs, the TCR library was made. The same sample was also used in a study of T cells in Graves' hyperthyroidism and ophthalmopathy. That paper adds: With the HTBI primer set, the TCR CDR3 went through a first round of RT-PCR.

The TCR was taken from a man aged 25 to 45 with Graves disease. Sequencing used peripheral blood mononuclear cells (PBMCs), obtained at new diagnosis, from a patient treated with antithyroid drugs.

CDR3 sequence reads: CASRPAGGGIHSGNTIYF. For the CDR3, the DNA is TGTGCCAGCAGACCTGCGGGGGGGGGGATTCACTCTGGAAACACCATATATTTT. The chain is built from TRBV12-3 or TRBV12-4 and TRBJ1-3; a possible D gene is TRBD1 (5 bases). V gave up 6 bases and J gave up 0 bases, with 21 bases separating them. This CDR3 spans 18 amino acids.